This paragraph covers one T cell receptor (beta chain) sequence. The record originates from a study of blood T cell repertoires in COVID-19. Study-wide context: From the United States, Italy and Spain came samples of acute and convalescent COVID-19. Sources were T cells, B-cell-depleted T cells, or PBMCs; the material itself was cDNA or gDNA.

CDR3 length equals 15 residues. Trimming cost V 3 bases and J 1 base; bases outside gene matches: 4. Germline V gene data show CDR1 as SGHRS and CDR2 as YFSETQ. As processed by the authors: Amplifying reference gene primers gave estimates of nucleated cell counts. Produced via immunoSEQ multiplex PCR; TCRdb's table is partial and in-frame only. V and J calls and clone size are as listed in that table; D and trimming were resolved from the DNA. The sample contains 120,000 or so clones, around 81% of which appear only once. Enrolment of Seattle patients took place during active infection, and they were followed longitudinally.

The sequenced sample consisted of peripheral blood. The TCR originated in a young man with COVID-19, enrolled during active disease. The rearrangement joins TRBV5-1 to TRBJ2-7; 10 bases align to TRBD1. This CDR3 is CASSSPGQGSYEQYF. In nucleotides, the CDR3 is TGCGCCAGCAGCTCACCGGGACAGGGGTCCTACGAGCAGTACTTC. Variable domain in full (rest from reference TRBV5-1 and TRBJ2-7): KAGVTQTPRYLIKTRGQQVTLSCSPISGHRSVSWYQQTPGQGLQFLFEYFSETQRNKGNFPGRFSGRQFSNSRSEMNVSTLELGDSALYLCASSSPGQGSYEQYFGPGTRLTVT.